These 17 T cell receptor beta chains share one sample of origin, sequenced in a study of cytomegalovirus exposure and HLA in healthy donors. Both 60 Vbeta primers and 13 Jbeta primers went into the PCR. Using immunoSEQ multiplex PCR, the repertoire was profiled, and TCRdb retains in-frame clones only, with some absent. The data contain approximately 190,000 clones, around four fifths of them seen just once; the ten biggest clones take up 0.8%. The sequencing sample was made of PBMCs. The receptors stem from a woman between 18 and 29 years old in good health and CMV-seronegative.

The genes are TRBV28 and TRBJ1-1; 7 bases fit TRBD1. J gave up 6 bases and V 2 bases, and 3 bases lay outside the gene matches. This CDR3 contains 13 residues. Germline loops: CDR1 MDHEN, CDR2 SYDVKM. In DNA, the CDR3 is TGTGCCAGCAGTTTAAGGGGGCAAGCTGAAGCTTTCTTT. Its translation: CASSLRGQAEAFF.

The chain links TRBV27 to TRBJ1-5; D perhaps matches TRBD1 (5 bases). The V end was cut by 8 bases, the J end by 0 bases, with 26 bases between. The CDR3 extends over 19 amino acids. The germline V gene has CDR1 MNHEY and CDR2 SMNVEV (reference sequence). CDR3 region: CASPKGRVTSPYSNQPQHF. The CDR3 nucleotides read TGTGCCAGCCCAAAAGGCAGGGTAACTTCCCCATATAGCAATCAGCCCCAGCATTTT.

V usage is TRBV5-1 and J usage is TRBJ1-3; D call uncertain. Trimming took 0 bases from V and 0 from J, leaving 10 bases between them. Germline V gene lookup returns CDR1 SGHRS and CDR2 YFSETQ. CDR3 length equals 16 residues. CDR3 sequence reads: CASSLALGTSGNTIYF. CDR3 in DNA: TGCGCCAGCAGCTTGGCCCTGGGCACCTCTGGAAACACCATATATTTT. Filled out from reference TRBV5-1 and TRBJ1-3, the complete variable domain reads KAGVTQTPRYLIKTRGQQVTLSCSPISGHRSVSWYQQTPGQGLQFLFEYFSETQRNKGNFPGRFSGRQFSNSRSEMNVSTLELGDSALYLCASSLALGTSGNTIYFGEGSWLTVV.

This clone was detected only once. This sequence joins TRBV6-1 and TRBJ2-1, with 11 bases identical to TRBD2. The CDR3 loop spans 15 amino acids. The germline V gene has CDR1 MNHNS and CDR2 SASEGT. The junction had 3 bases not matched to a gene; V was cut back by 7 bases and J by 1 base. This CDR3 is CASIPSGGSYNEQFF. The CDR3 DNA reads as TGTGCCAGCATTCCTAGCGGGGGGTCCTACAATGAGCAGTTCTTC.

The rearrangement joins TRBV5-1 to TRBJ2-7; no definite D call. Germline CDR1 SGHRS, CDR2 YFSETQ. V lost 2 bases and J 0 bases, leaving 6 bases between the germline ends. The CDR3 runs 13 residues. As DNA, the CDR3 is TGCGCCAGCAGCTTAGCGTCCTCCTACGAGCAGTACTTC. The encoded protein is CASSLASSYEQYF.

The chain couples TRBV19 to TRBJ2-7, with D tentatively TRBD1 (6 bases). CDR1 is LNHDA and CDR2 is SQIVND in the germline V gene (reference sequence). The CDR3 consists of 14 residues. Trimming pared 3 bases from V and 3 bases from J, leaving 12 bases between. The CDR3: CASSISRGIYEQYF. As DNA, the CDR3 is TGTGCCAGTAGTATTTCAAGGGGGATCTACGAGCAGTACTTC.

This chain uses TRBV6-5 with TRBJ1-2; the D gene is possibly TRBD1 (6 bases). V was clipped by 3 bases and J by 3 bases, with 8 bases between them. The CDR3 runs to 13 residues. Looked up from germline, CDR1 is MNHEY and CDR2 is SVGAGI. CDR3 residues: CASSYAGDYGYTF. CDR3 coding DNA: TGTGCCAGCAGTTATGCAGGGGACTATGGCTACACCTTC.

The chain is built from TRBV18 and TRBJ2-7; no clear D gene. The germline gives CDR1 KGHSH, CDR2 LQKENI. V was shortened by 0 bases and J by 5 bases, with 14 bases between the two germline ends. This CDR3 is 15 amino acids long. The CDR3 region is CASSPPNGLLDEQYF. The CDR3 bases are TGTGCCAGCTCACCACCGAACGGCCTCCTAGACGAGCAGTACTTC.

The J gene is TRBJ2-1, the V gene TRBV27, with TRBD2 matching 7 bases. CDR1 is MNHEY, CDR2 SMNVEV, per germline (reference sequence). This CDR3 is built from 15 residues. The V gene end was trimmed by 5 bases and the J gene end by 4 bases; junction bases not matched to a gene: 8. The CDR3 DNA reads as TGTGCCAGCAGTCGAGCGGGGTGGGAATACAATGAGCAGTTCTTC. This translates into CASSRAGWEYNEQFF.

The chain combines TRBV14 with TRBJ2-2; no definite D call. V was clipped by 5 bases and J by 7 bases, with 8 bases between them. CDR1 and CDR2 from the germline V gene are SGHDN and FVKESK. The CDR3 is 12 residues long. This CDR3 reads CASSEFGGELFF. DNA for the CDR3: TGTGCCAGCAGCGAGTTTGGCGGGGAGCTGTTTTTT.

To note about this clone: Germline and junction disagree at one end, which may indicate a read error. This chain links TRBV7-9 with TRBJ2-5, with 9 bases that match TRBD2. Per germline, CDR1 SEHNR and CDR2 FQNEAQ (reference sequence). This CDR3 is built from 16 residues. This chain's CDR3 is CSSSTAGGRDQETQYF. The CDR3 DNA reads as TGTTCCAGCAGTACTGCGGGAGGGAGGGATCAAGAGACCCAGTACTTC.

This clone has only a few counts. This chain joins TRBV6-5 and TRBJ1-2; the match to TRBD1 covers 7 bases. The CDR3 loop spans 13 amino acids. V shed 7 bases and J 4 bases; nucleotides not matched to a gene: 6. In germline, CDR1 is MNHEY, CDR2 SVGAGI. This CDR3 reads CASMRGGSYGYTF. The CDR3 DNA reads TGTGCCAGCATGAGAGGGGGCTCCTATGGCTACACCTTC.

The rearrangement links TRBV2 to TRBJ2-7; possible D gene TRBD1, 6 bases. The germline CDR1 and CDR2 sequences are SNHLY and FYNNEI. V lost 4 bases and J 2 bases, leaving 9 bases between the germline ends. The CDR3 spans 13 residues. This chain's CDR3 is CASSGGPPYEQYF. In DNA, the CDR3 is TGTGCCAGCAGTGGGGGGCCCCCCTACGAGCAGTACTTC.

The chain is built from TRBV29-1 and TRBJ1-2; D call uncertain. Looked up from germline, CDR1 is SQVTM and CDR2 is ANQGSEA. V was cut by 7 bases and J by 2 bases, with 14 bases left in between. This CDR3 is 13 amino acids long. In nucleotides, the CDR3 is TGCAGCGGATGGACTATAGAAAACTATGGCTACACCTTC. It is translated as CSGWTIENYGYTF.

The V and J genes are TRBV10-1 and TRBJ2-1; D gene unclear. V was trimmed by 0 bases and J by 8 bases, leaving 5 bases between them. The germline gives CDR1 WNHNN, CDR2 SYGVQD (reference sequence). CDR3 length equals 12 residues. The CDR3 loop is CASSESYHEQFF. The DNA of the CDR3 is TGCGCCAGCAGTGAGTCCTATCATGAGCAGTTCTTC.

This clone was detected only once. The CDR3 loop reads CAWGAGRLGTQYF. The CDR3 DNA follows: TGTGCCTGGGGGGCAGGTAGACTTGGTACGCAGTATTTT. The chain links TRBV30 to TRBJ2-3, with D perhaps matching TRBD1 (5 bases). Germline CDR1 is GTSNPN and CDR2 is SVGIG (reference sequence). V was shortened by 5 bases and J by 8 bases, with 17 bases between the two germline ends. The CDR3 is 13 amino acids.

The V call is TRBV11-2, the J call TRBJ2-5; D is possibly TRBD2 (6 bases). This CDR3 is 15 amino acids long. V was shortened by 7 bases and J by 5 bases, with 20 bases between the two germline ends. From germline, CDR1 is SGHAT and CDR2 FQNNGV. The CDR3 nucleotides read TGTGCCAGCACCCCTTTCGCTCTCGCGGGGGAGACCCAGTACTTC. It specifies CASTPFALAGETQYF.